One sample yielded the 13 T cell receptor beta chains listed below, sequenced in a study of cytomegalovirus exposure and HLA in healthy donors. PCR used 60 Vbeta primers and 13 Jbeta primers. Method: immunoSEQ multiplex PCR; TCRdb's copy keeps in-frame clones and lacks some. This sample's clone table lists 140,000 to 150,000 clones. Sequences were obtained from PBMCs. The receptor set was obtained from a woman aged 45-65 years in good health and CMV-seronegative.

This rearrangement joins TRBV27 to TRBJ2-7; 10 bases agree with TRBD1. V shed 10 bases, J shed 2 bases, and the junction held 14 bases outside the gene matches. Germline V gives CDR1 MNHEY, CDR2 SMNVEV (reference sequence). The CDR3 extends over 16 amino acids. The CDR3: CATTRGGQGGPYEQYF. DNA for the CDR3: TGTGCCACCACGAGGGGCGGACAGGGGGGGCCCTACGAGCAGTACTTC.

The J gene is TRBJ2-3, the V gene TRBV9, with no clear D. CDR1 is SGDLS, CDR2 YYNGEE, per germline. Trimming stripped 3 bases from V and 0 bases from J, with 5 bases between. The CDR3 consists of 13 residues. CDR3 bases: TGTGCCAGCAGCGCTTTTAGCACAGATACGCAGTATTTT. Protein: CASSAFSTDTQYF.

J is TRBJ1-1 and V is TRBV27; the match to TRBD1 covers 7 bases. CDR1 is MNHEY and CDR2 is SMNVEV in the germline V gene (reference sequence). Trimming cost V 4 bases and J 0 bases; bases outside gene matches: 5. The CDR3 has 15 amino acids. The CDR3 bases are TGTGCCAGCAGTTGGTCAGGGGGGATGAACACTGAAGCTTTCTTT. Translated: CASSWSGGMNTEAFF.

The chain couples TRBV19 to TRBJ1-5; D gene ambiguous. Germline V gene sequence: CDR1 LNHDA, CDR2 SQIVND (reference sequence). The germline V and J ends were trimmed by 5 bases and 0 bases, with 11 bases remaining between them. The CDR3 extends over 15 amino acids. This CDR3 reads CASSRTTPSNQPQHF. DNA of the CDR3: TGTGCCAGTAGTCGGACTACACCTAGCAATCAGCCCCAGCATTTT.

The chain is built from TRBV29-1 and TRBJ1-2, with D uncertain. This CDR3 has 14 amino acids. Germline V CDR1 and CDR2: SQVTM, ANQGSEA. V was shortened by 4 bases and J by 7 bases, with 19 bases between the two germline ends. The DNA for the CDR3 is TGCAGCGTTGGGAGCCCCTCGGTGGGTATTGGCTACACCTTC. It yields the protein CSVGSPSVGIGYTF. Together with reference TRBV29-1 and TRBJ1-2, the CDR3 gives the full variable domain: SAVISQKPSRDICQRGTSLTIQCQVDSQVTMMFWYRQQPGQSLTLIATANQGSEATYESGFVIDKFPISRPNLTFSTLTVSNMSPEDSSIYLCSVGSPSVGIGYTFGSGTRLTVV.

The CDR3 region is CASTEQGIGTEAFF. The CDR3 DNA follows: TGTGCCAGCACCGAGCAGGGGATAGGTACTGAAGCTTTCTTT. The V gene is TRBV6-1, the J gene TRBJ1-1, with D possibly TRBD1 on 6 matching bases. This CDR3 contains 14 residues. Trimming shortened V by 7 bases and J by 5 bases, and 17 bases separated the two germline ends. CDR1 is MNHNS and CDR2 is SASEGT in the germline V gene.

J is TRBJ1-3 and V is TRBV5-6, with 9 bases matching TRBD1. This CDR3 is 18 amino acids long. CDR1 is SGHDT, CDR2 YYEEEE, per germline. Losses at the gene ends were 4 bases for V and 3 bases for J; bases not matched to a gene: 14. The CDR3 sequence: CASSGTGTGMLDGNTIYF. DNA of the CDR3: TGTGCCAGCAGCGGTACCGGGACAGGGATGTTGGATGGAAACACCATATATTTT.

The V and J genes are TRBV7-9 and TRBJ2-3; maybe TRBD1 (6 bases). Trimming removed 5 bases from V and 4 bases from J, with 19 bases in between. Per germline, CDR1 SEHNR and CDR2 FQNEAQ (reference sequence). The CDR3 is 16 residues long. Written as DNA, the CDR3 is TGTGCCAGCAGCGCAATAAGGGGGTTGGCACCAGATACGCAGTATTTT. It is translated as CASSAIRGLAPDTQYF.

The CDR3 is CASSRRLAGTYEQYF. For the CDR3, the DNA is TGTGCCAGCAGTCGTCGACTAGCGGGAACCTACGAGCAGTACTTC. This sequence joins TRBV5-4 and TRBJ2-7; 11 bases align to TRBD2. CDR1 and CDR2 (germline): SGHNT, YYREEE (reference sequence). V was clipped by 5 bases and J by 2 bases; unmatched bases: 6. CDR3 size: 15 residues.

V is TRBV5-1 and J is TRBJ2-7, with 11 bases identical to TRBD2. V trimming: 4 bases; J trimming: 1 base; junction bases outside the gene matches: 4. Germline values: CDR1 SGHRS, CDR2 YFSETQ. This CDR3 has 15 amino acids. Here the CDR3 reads CASSPTSGGSYEQYF. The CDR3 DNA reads TGCGCCAGCAGCCCAACTAGCGGGGGATCCTACGAGCAGTACTTC.

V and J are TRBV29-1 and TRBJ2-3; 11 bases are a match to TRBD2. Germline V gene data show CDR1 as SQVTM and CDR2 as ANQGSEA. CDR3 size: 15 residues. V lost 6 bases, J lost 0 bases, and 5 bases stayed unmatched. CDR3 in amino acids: CSVPGTSGSTDTQYF. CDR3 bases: TGCAGCGTCCCCGGGACTAGCGGAAGCACAGATACGCAGTATTTT.

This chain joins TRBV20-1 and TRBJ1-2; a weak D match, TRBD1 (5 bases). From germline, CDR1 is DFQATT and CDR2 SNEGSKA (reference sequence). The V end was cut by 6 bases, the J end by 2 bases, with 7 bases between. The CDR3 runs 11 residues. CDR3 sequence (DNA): TGCAGTGCATCAGGGAACTATGGCTACACCTTC. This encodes CSASGNYGYTF.

The DNA of the CDR3 is TGCGCCAGCAGCCAAGGGAGGGGTTTGGCCCACGAGCAGTACTTC. Encoded protein: CASSQGRGLAHEQYF. The chain couples TRBV4-1 to TRBJ2-7; D possibly corresponds to TRBD2 (6 bases). The ends were cut back, 1 base at V and 5 bases at J, with 15 bases in the middle. Germline CDR1 is MGHRA and CDR2 is YSYEKL. The CDR3 is 15 amino acids.